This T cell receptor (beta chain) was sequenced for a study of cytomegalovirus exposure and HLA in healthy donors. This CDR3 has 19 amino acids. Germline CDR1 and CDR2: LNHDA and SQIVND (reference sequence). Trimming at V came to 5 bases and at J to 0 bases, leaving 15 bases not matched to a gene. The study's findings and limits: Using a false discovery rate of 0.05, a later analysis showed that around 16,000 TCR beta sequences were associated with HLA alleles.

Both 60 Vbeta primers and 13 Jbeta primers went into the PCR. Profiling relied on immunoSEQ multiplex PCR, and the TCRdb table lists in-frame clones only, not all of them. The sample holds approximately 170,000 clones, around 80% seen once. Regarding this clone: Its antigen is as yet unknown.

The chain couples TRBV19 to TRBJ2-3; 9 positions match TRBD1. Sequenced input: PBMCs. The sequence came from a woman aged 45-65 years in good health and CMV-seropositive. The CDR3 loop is CASSPRTGATFLSTDTQYF. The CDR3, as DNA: TGTGCCAGTAGTCCCCGGACAGGGGCTACCTTCCTCAGCACAGATACGCAGTATTTT.